Below, one T cell receptor (beta chain) is given with its context. This clonotype was detected many times. Its antigen target is currently unknown. Base qualities are not provided; no much larger clone lies one nucleotide away. Library creation used UMI-ligation and nested PCR. For the blood and skin samples, reverse transcription of TCR RNA was done with SuperScript IV along with alpha and beta constant region primers. The ligated cDNA was amplified by four rounds of PCR, in which nested alpha and beta constant region primers were used together with the SP2 primer. Using T4 RNA ligase 1, an oligonucleotide carrying both the Illumina SP2 primer and a UMI was ligated onto the 3' end of the cDNA. To prevent hairpin formation, the 12-nucleotide UMI was made up of two random hexamers with an eight-base spacer between them. From the second PCR onward, TCR alpha and beta chain libraries were processed separately and dual indexed for multiplexing. After pooling, the indexed libraries were analyzed by capillary electrophoresis and sequenced on either an Illumina MiSeq or NextSeq. PhiX DNA at roughly 5-7.5% was spiked into libraries to increase base diversity and improve cluster recognition. Per the original workflow: Demultiplexor took UMIs from read 2, joined the UMIs to the TCR sequence from read 1, and separated reads according to sample indices. V and J genes and V-J junctions were identified by Decombinator, which gave every TCR a five-part identifier that included V and J deletions. Collapsinator relied on UMIs to correct both sequencing errors and PCR amplification heterogeneity, producing a UMI-based abundance for each TCR. CDR3Translator turned identifiers into nucleotide sequence, translated the nucleotide sequence into amino acids, and pulled out CDR3 regions based on terminal motifs. Error-corrected alpha and beta TCR counts from blood and skin were compared after normalization to input RNA amount. TCRdb applied fastp at Q25 and MiXCR to the public reads, then kept only in-frame beta chains. Identical CDR3 proteins give one entry, which carries the most common genes and DNA. TCRdb assigned the V and J calls; the authors' analysis was not used. This sample lists 18,000 or so distinct CDR3 sequences; 8% to 10% were detected once. The ten top clones hold 6.5% to 7% of the sample.

Explained via the paper, the treatment or condition label denotes: skin biopsy from PPD injection site in Mantoux-positive individual. Total RNA, without cell sorting, was DNase treated with RQ1 DNase before reverse transcription, targeting about 1 to 1000 ng input. Using 3' ligation of a UMI-containing oligonucleotide to TCR cDNA, the study laid out a robust and sensitive protocol to amplify, sequence and analyze TCRs. Tuberculin skin test biopsies were obtained from sites injected with PPD in individuals who had a positive Mantoux test. Libraries were prepared from skin biopsies and whole blood so that pipeline robustness could be tested in samples in which T cells form a minority population. This sample was included in a study of naive and memory T cell subsets (dated by TCRdb to about 2017). For context, the study as a whole: According to the figure summarizing the samples, there were around ten blood donors, 7 tuberculin skin test biopsies and 3 saline control biopsies. PCR2 was typically run as a SYBR Green qPCR and stopped at a set threshold, although low-input samples could use end-point PCR of around 6 cycles instead. Skin biopsies were taken from tuberculin skin test sites or from saline-injected control sites and were processed for RNA extraction as described before.

V is pared back by 3 bases and J by 0 bases, with 17 bases lying between the germline termini. The CDR3 covers 17 residues, taking in both the cysteine and the phenylalanine. The entry retains the CDR3 DNA only, 51 bases that are in frame from base 1. CDR1 is given as DFQATT and CDR2 as SNEGSKA, both from the germline V gene (reference sequence). What the study reported, not specific to this receptor: The potential sensitivity of the RNA-based method to TCR transcript changes with T cell activation and differentiation was acknowledged. TCR sequences were reportedly obtained from both types of skin biopsy, with many more TCRs found at tuberculin skin test sites. The larger number of TCRs found at tuberculin skin test sites was interpreted as T cell infiltration of a delayed type IV hypersensitivity reaction. Skin biopsy collection and RNA processing details were not given in the paper but referenced to earlier studies.

This sequence uses TRBV20-1 and TRBJ2-2; no confident D gene assignment can be made. This sample comprised skin, obtained from a tuberculin skin test site. This receptor was taken from an adult in good health. The nucleotide sequence is TGCAGTGCTAGGGACCAAACCCTCAAAGCGAACACCGGGGAGCTGTTTTTT. The encoded protein is CSARDQTLKANTGELFF.